The sequence of this T cell receptor beta chain was determined in a study of cytomegalovirus exposure and HLA in healthy donors. This table comes from immunoSEQ multiplex PCR, and its TCRdb copy is limited to in-frame clones, with some not included. The sample carries more than 95,000 clones, about 89% recorded once. The CDR3 is 14 residues long. V was trimmed by 3 bases and J by 3 bases, leaving 12 bases between them. Germline CDR1 is MNHEY and CDR2 is SMNVEV (reference sequence). This sequence originates from a woman younger than 30 in good health and CMV-seronegative. The rearrangement uses TRBV27 and TRBJ2-7, with D possibly matching TRBD2 (5 bases). The specimen was PBMCs. The CDR3 bases are TGTGCCAGCAGTTTCAGGACTGATCTCTACGAGCAGTACTTC. Protein product: CASSFRTDLYEQYF.